This passage covers 18 T cell receptor beta chains from one sample sequenced in a study of blood T cell repertoires in COVID-19. TCRdb's table, derived via immunoSEQ multiplex PCR, lists solely in-frame clones and lacks some. The sample has about 190,000 clones; approximately 80% are singletons. Sequenced input: PBMCs or T cells enriched from blood (not recorded which). These receptors were obtained from a woman between 45 and 60 years old who had recovered from COVID-19.

In nucleotides, the CDR3 is TGTGCCAGCAGCCGAACAGGGTTCGGAGGAAACACCATATATTTT. As protein: CASSRTGFGGNTIYF. This sequence joins TRBV27 and TRBJ1-3; TRBD1 might be the D (6 bases). Germline V lookup: CDR1 MNHEY, CDR2 SMNVEV (reference sequence). V was cut by 6 bases and J by 4 bases, with 16 bases left in between. The CDR3 is made up of 15 amino acids.

The rearrangement links TRBV2 to TRBJ2-3, with D unclear. The CDR3 totals 13 residues. Trimming took off 5 bases at V and 2 bases at J, with 8 bases between the two ends. Germline CDR1 and CDR2: SNHLY and FYNNEI. CDR3 in amino acids: CASSYLLTDTQYF. For the CDR3, the DNA is TGTGCCAGCAGTTATCTACTCACAGATACGCAGTATTTT.

This clone is a singleton in its sample. This chain connects TRBV7-2 to TRBJ2-7; D perhaps matches TRBD1 (6 bases). From germline, CDR1 is SGHTA and CDR2 FQGNSA. V was pared by 6 bases and J by 3 bases, with 9 bases between. This CDR3 has 12 amino acids. CDR3 bases: TGTGCCAGCAGTGTACAGGGCTACGAGCAGTACTTC. Translation: CASSVQGYEQYF.

The chain uses TRBV15 and TRBJ1-1; 7 nucleotides line up with TRBD1. This CDR3 region has 14 residues. The V segment lost 3 bases and the J segment 6 bases; nucleotides outside the gene matches: 7. Looked up from germline, CDR1 is LNHNV and CDR2 is YYDKDF (reference sequence). The CDR3 region is CATSSPGQASEAFF. CDR3 nucleotides: TGTGCCACCAGCAGTCCCGGACAGGCGTCTGAAGCTTTCTTT.

This chain connects TRBV11-3 to TRBJ2-1; D call uncertain. The CDR3 is made up of 14 amino acids. Germline loops: CDR1 SGHNT, CDR2 YENEEA. V lost 1 base, J lost 7 bases, and 11 bases lay in between. The chain's CDR3 is CASSLGSQLNEQFF. The CDR3 DNA sequence: TGTGCCAGCAGCTTAGGGTCGCAGTTAAATGAGCAGTTCTTC.

The chain employs TRBV10-3 and TRBJ1-3; D is perhaps TRBD1 (5 bases). V was shortened by 3 bases and J by 3 bases, with 12 bases between the two germline ends. The CDR3 length is 15 residues. Germline assignment: CDR1 ENHRY and CDR2 SYGVKD. The CDR3 loop is CAISESIDSGNTIYF. For the CDR3, the DNA is TGTGCCATCAGTGAATCTATCGACAGTGGAAACACCATATATTTT.

CDR3 residues: CASSFGSGSVETQYF. The CDR3 nucleotides are TGTGCCAGCAGTTTTGGTAGCGGGAGCGTAGAGACCCAGTACTTC. V and J are TRBV27 and TRBJ2-5; 9 bases agree with TRBD2. The CDR3 sequence is 15 residues long. V lost 3 bases and J lost 4; bases outside the gene matches: 6. CDR1 and CDR2 from the germline V gene are MNHEY and SMNVEV (reference sequence).

V and J are TRBV5-4 and TRBJ2-3, with 9 bases that match TRBD2. CDR3 size: 16 residues. Losses at the gene ends were 5 bases for V and 0 bases for J; bases not matched to a gene: 7. Germline-derived CDR1 and CDR2 are SGHNT and YYREEE (reference sequence). CDR3 sequence: CASRLAGVGSTDTQYF. In DNA form, the CDR3 reads TGTGCCAGCAGGTTAGCGGGAGTAGGGAGCACAGATACGCAGTATTTT. The whole variable domain, filled in from reference TRBV5-4 and TRBJ2-3, reads ETGVTQSPTHLIKTRGQQVTLRCSSQSGHNTVSWYQQALGQGPQFIFQYYREEENGRGNFPPRFSGLQFPNYSSELNVNALELDDSALYLCASRLAGVGSTDTQYFGPGTRLTVL.

CDR3 protein: CASSSRTSGRGYEQYF. CDR3 nucleotide sequence: TGTGCCAGCAGCTCAAGGACTAGCGGGAGGGGTTACGAGCAGTACTTC. This rearrangement joins TRBV7-2 to TRBJ2-7; TRBD2 matches at 15 bases. In germline, CDR1 is SGHTA, CDR2 FQGNSA. V lost 4 bases and J lost 4; bases outside the gene matches: 5. The CDR3 has 16 residues.

The chain joins TRBV3-1 (or the pseudogene TRBV3-2) to TRBJ2-3, with TRBD1 as a possible D gene (5 bases). The CDR3 runs to 15 residues. Germline assignment: CDR1 LGHDT and CDR2 YNNKEL (reference sequence). V was pared by 1 base and J by 6 bases, with 14 bases between. The CDR3 here is CASSQVGRVGDTQYF. CDR3 nucleotide sequence: TGTGCCAGCAGCCAAGTGGGCAGGGTGGGGGATACGCAGTATTTT.

V gene TRBV7-3 combines with J gene TRBJ1-2; D is unresolved. Germline-derived CDR1 and CDR2 are SGHTA and FQGTGA. The CDR3 totals 13 residues. Trimming took 5 bases from V and 13 from J, leaving 20 bases between them. The CDR3 DNA follows: TGTGCCAGCAGCCCAAGCGGTCGGGGAATTCTCACCTTC. It yields the protein CASSPSGRGILTF.

The chain has TRBV6-6 and TRBJ2-1; 7 nucleotides agree with TRBD1. The CDR3 extends over 15 amino acids. The V gene end was trimmed by 2 bases and the J gene end by 5 bases; junction bases not matched to a gene: 6. From germline, CDR1 is MNHNY and CDR2 SVGAGI (reference sequence). In DNA form, the CDR3 reads TGTGCCAGCAGTTACCAAGGACAGGCTCACAATGAGCAGTTCTTC. Protein product: CASSYQGQAHNEQFF.

The chain uses TRBV28 and TRBJ2-1, with 12 bases matching TRBD2. This CDR3 spans 15 amino acids. Looked up from germline, CDR1 is MDHEN and CDR2 is SYDVKM. Germline trimming cut 8 bases from V and 6 bases from J; bases unmatched to any gene: 8. The DNA of the CDR3 is TGTGCCAGCTCGAAGACTAGCGGGAGACTCAATGAGCAGTTCTTC. Protein sequence: CASSKTSGRLNEQFF.

The chain has TRBV5-1 and TRBJ1-4; 7 bases line up with TRBD1. The V and J ends lost 4 bases and 0 bases, in that order; junction bases with no gene match: 0. The CDR3 has 14 residues. CDR1 is SGHRS and CDR2 is YFSETQ in the germline V gene. CDR3 residues: CASSGTATNEKLFF. DNA for the CDR3: TGCGCCAGCAGCGGGACAGCAACTAATGAAAAACTGTTTTTT.

V usage is TRBV18 and J usage is TRBJ1-5; 7 bases map to TRBD1. Germline V gene data show CDR1 as KGHSH and CDR2 as LQKENI. This CDR3 has 14 amino acids. V was pared by 4 bases and J by 2 bases, with 2 bases of the junction left unmatched. CDR3 DNA sequence: TGTGCCAGCTCACGTACAGGGGGCAATCAGCCCCAGCATTTT. Amino acid sequence: CASSRTGGNQPQHF. The full variable domain, in which reference TRBV18 and TRBJ1-5 provide the parts outside the CDR3, is NAGVMQNPRHLVRRRGQEARLRCSPMKGHSHVYWYRQLPEEGLKFMVYLQKENIIDESGMPKERFSAEFPKEGPSILRIQQVVRGDSAAYFCASSRTGGNQPQHFGDGTRLSIL.

The chain combines TRBV27 with TRBJ1-6; D remains unclear. The germline V and J ends were trimmed by 0 bases and 13 bases, with 13 bases remaining between them. Per the germline V gene, CDR1 is MNHEY and CDR2 is SMNVEV (reference sequence). The CDR3 covers 14 residues. In nucleotides, the CDR3 is TGTGCCAGCAGTTTATCGAACCCACCGGTGCCCCTCCACTTT. Its translation is CASSLSNPPVPLHF.

The chain carries TRBV11-3 and TRBJ2-1; TRBD2 matches 15 bases. V lost 4 bases and J lost 9; bases outside the gene matches: 4. CDR3 length equals 15 residues. Germline CDR1 is SGHNT and CDR2 is YENEEA. The CDR3 sequence is CASSSQGLAGGEQFF. The CDR3 DNA sequence: TGTGCCAGCAGCTCACAGGGACTAGCGGGAGGTGAGCAGTTCTTC.

The genes are TRBV28 and TRBJ1-2; 9 bases match TRBD1. After removal of 6 bases from V and 4 bases from J, the junction contained 9 bases not matched to a gene. This CDR3 has 15 residues. In germline, CDR1 is MDHEN, CDR2 SYDVKM. The CDR3 protein is CASRPPGQGPYGYTF. The CDR3 nucleotides read TGTGCCAGCAGGCCGCCGGGACAGGGCCCCTATGGCTACACCTTC.